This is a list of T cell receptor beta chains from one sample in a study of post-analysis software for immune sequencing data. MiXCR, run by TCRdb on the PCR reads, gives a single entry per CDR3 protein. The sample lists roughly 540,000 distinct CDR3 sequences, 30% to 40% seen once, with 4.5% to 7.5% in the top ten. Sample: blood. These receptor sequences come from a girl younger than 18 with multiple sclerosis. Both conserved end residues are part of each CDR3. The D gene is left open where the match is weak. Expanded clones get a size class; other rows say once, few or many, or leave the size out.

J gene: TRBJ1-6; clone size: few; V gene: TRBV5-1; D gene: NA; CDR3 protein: CASSLGVSAGGSPLHF; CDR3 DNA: TGCGCCAGCAGCTTGGGAGTCTCTGCCGGGGGTTCACCCCTCCACTTT
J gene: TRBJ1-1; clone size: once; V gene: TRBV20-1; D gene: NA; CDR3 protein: CSASIRDPEAFF; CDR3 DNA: TGCAGTGCTAGTATCAGGGACCCTGAAGCTTTCTTT
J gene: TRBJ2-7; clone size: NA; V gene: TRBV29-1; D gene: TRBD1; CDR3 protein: CSATGTEGIYEQYF; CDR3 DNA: TGCAGCGCAACCGGGACAGAGGGTATATACGAGCAGTACTTC
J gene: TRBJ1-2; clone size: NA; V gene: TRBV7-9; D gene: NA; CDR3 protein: CASSLVTANYGYTF; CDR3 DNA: TGTGCCAGCAGCTTAGTCACAGCTAACTATGGCTACACCTTC
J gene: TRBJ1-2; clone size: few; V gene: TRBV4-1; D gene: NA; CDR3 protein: CASSVPGQYGYTF; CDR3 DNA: TGCGCCAGCAGCGTTCCCGGACAGTATGGCTACACCTTC
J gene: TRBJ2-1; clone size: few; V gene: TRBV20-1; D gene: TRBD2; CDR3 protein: CSARSSGGYNEQFF; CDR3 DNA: TGCAGTGCTAGGTCGAGCGGGGGGTACAATGAGCAGTTCTTC
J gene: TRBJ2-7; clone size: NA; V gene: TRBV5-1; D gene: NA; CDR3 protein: CASSRQEFYEQYF; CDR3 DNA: TGCGCCAGCAGCCGACAGGAATTTTACGAGCAGTACTTC
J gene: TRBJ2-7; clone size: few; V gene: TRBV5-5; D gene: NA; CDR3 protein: CASRVRDYEQYF; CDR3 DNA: TGTGCCAGCAGGGTAAGGGACTACGAGCAGTACTTC
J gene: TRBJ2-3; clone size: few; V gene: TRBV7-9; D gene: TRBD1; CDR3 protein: CASSTRDRVTDTQYF; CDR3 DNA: TGTGCCAGCAGCACCCGGGACAGGGTCACAGATACGCAGTATTTT
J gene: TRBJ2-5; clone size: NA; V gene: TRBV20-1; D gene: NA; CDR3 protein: CSATPRLVQETQYF; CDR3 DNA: TGCAGTGCCACGCCGCGGCTGGTCCAAGAGACCCAGTACTTC
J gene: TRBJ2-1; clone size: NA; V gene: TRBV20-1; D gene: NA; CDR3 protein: CSANLDRAYNEQFF; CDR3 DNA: TGCAGTGCTAATCTGGACAGAGCCTACAATGAGCAGTTCTTC